The sequence of this T cell receptor beta chain was determined in a study of T cell responses to AZD1222 COVID-19 vaccine. At the level of the study: It was second doses at about 4 or about 12 weeks that were pooled. Findings of the study overall: The donors showed a predominance of white British ancestry and of females, with possible underestimation of clonal diversity. Baseline serostatus was positive in only six AZD1222 recipients.

A note on this clone: Antigen unknown.

This CDR3 spans 15 amino acids. Germline V gene data show CDR1 as MGHRA and CDR2 as YSYEKL. V dropped 4 bases and J dropped 4 bases, with 14 bases sitting between them. Measured with immunoSEQ multiplex PCR; TCRdb has only the in-frame clones, and not every one. The sample lists 90,000 to 110,000 clones, over 80% occurring once. The genes are TRBV4-1 and TRBJ1-3; no definite D call. The clonotype originates from an adult in good health. Sample: peripheral blood, taken on day 0 of AZD1222 vaccination. The CDR3 sequence: CASSPTELLGNTIYF. DNA of the CDR3: TGCGCCAGCAGCCCCACGGAGCTACTCGGAAACACCATATATTTT.